Following are 15 T cell receptor beta chains from one sample sequenced in a study of blood T cells in healthy people across ages. A second 7 to 11 cycle PCR used barcoded and J-beta primers. TCRdb used MiXCR to reprocess the 5' RACE reads, holding one entry per CDR3 protein. The sample lists about 730,000 distinct CDR3 sequences; 35% to 45% were seen once. Sequenced: blood. These receptors were obtained from an older woman in good health.

This clonotype was seen more than once but under ten times. This rearrangement joins TRBV5-1 to TRBJ2-1, with TRBD1 identical over 7 bases. Judging by the DNA end, TRBJ2-7 fits better; the J call may be wrong. CDR3 size: 15 residues. Germline CDR1 is SGHRS and CDR2 is YFSETQ. The chain's CDR3 is CASSFGTVSYNEQYF. CDR3 DNA: TGCGCCAGCAGCTTCGGGACAGTCTCCTACAATGAGCAGTACTTC.

J is TRBJ2-1 and V is TRBV12-3 or TRBV12-4, with 7 bases lining up with TRBD2. V gave up 5 bases and J gave up 2 bases; unmatched junction bases: 6. The CDR3 is 15 residues long. The CDR3 DNA follows: TGTGCCAGCAGTCTGGGACTACCAACCTACAATGAGCAGTTCTTC. The encoded protein is CASSLGLPTYNEQFF.

This clonotype was seen more than once but under ten times. V is TRBV4-3 and J is TRBJ2-3, with unresolved D. V lost 1 base to trimming and J lost 2 bases, with 10 bases between them. CDR3 length equals 15 residues. Germline V lookup: CDR1 LGHNA, CDR2 YSLEER. The CDR3 DNA follows: TGCGCCAGCAGCCAAGTTCCCCAGGACACAGATACGCAGTATTTT. Translation gives CASSQVPQDTDTQYF.

The chain couples TRBV6-1 to TRBJ1-2, with D perhaps matching TRBD1 (6 bases). The V and J ends lost 0 bases and 4 bases respectively, with 18 bases between them. The length of the CDR3 is 17 residues. Germline CDR1 MNHNS, CDR2 SASEGT. This CDR3 is CASSEALRRGKGYGYTF. Here the CDR3 DNA reads TGTGCCAGCAGTGAAGCGCTTCGGAGGGGGAAAGGCTATGGCTACACCTTC.

The rearrangement links TRBV7-2 to TRBJ2-7, with D perhaps matching TRBD2 (5 bases). CDR1 and CDR2 (germline): SGHTA, FQGNSA. This CDR3 is 15 amino acids long. The V and J ends lost 5 bases and 0 bases respectively, with 14 bases between them. Here the CDR3 reads CASSAASLISYEQYF. The CDR3 DNA sequence: TGTGCCAGCAGCGCTGCTAGCCTAATCTCCTACGAGCAGTACTTC. Based on the CDR3 plus reference TRBV7-2 and TRBJ2-7, the full variable domain is GAGVSQSPSNKVTEKGKDVELRCDPISGHTALYWYRQSLGQGLEFLIYFQGNSAPDKSGLPSDRFSAERTGGSVSTLTIQRTQQEDSAVYLCASSAASLISYEQYFGPGTRLTVT.

This clonotype was counted at least ten times. This sequence joins TRBV6-1 and TRBJ1-2; D is ambiguous. Germline loops: CDR1 MNHNS, CDR2 SASEGT. V was trimmed by 1 base and J by 4 bases, leaving 10 bases between them. The length of the CDR3 is 14 residues. The DNA of the CDR3 is TGTGCCAGCAGTGAAGTGGAAGACTCCTATGGCTACACCTTC. It yields the protein CASSEVEDSYGYTF.

This clonotype came up a few times. This sequence joins TRBV20-1 and TRBJ2-4; 7 bases fit TRBD2. The J call is in doubt because the DNA end fits TRBJ2-7 better. This CDR3 has 13 residues. Germline V lookup: CDR1 DFQATT, CDR2 SNEGSKA (reference sequence). The CDR3 here is CRGGEGVKNEQYF. As DNA, the CDR3 is TGCAGGGGGGGGGAGGGTGTAAAGAACGAGCAGTACTTC.

The chain uses TRBV20-1 and TRBJ2-1; D is unresolved. V lost 5 bases, J lost 0 bases, and 5 bases lay in between. From germline, CDR1 is DFQATT and CDR2 SNEGSKA (reference sequence). This CDR3 spans 12 amino acids. In DNA, the CDR3 is TGCAGTGCTCGTCCCTCCTACAATGAGCAGTTCTTC. Translation: CSARPSYNEQFF.

This clonotype was seen only a few times. This chain joins TRBV12-3 or TRBV12-4 and TRBJ2-1; TRBD2 aligns across 8 bases. V lost 7 bases to trimming and J lost 9 bases; unmatched junction nucleotides: 11. This CDR3 has 14 amino acids. CDR3 in DNA: TGTGCCAGCACCTCCCCGGGGGGGTTTGGTGAGCAGTTCTTC. Its protein is CASTSPGGFGEQFF.

Only a few counts were recorded for this clonotype. The J gene is TRBJ2-5, the V gene TRBV2; the D gene could be TRBD1 or TRBD2 (5 bases each). There are 13 residues in the CDR3. The germline V gene encodes CDR1 SNHLY and CDR2 FYNNEI. The V end was cut by 4 bases, the J end by 11 bases, with 17 bases between. The DNA for the CDR3 is TGTGCCAGCAGTGCGCTCCCCCGAGGGGAGCAGTACTTC. Its protein is CASSALPRGEQYF.

This clonotype was counted a few times. This sequence joins TRBV10-2 and TRBJ1-2; the D gene is possibly TRBD1 (6 bases). V was pared by 6 bases and J by 2 bases, with 13 bases between. Germline assignment: CDR1 WSHSY and CDR2 SAAADI. This CDR3 is 14 amino acids long. The CDR3 bases are TGCGCCAGCAGGGAGGACAGAGGCAACTATGGCTACACCTTC. Protein sequence: CASREDRGNYGYTF.

This clonotype was seen a few times. V gene TRBV12-3 or TRBV12-4 combines with J gene TRBJ1-2, with TRBD1 matching 7 bases. CDR3 length: 14 amino acids. Trimming took 2 bases from V and 6 from J; bases not matched to a gene: 6. CDR3 loop: CASSLKGANNGYTF. In nucleotides, the CDR3 is TGTGCCAGCAGTTTAAAGGGGGCGAATAATGGCTACACCTTC.

This clonotype was found a few times. The chain links TRBV5-1 to TRBJ2-5, with D tentatively TRBD1 or TRBD2 (5 bases each). Between the trimmed V and J ends, which lost 3 bases and 5 bases, there was a span of 17 bases. CDR1 is SGHRS, CDR2 YFSETQ, per germline. The CDR3 runs to 15 residues. The CDR3 DNA is TGCGCCAGCAGCTCGGGACCCAGGAAGGAGGAGACCCAGTACTTC. Translated, it gives CASSSGPRKEETQYF.

This clonotype came up many times. V gene TRBV3-1 combines with J gene TRBJ2-7; the match to TRBD2 covers 9 bases. The V gene end was trimmed by 4 bases and the J gene end by 3 bases; junction bases not matched to a gene: 16. Per germline, CDR1 LGHDT and CDR2 YNNKEL (reference sequence). This CDR3 region has 18 residues. The CDR3 coding sequence is TGTGCCAGCAGCCGACAAGTGGGCTCCGGGACTAGCAGCTACGAGCAGTACTTC. This sequence encodes CASSRQVGSGTSSYEQYF.

The table lists this clonotype with many counts. The V and J genes are TRBV11-2 and TRBJ1-2; D remains unclear. V was shortened by 3 bases and J by 0 bases, with 11 bases between the two germline ends. Per germline, CDR1 SGHAT and CDR2 FQNNGV. The CDR3 consists of 15 residues. The CDR3 reads CASSFLRGANYGYTF. The CDR3 DNA reads TGTGCCAGCAGCTTTCTTCGGGGAGCTAACTATGGCTACACCTTC. The entire variable domain, with the rest obtained from reference TRBV11-2 and TRBJ1-2, is as follows: EAGVAQSPRYKIIEKRQSVAFWCNPISGHATLYWYQQILGQGPKLLIQFQNNGVVDDSQLPKDRFSAERLKGVDSTLKIQPAKLEDSAVYLCASSFLRGANYGYTFGSGTRLTVV.